Each of the 20 T cell receptor beta chains below was sequenced from the same sample in a study of T cell repertoires in cytomegalovirus infection. No antigen is known for these receptors. Each CDR3 protein is one row after TCRdb ran MiXCR on the reads. The sample yields some 320,000 distinct CDR3 sequences, 25% to 30% seen once. The source material was cultured PBMCs, sampled from culture after CMV antigen stimulation. The receptors shown here come from a human donor in good health (CMV status not recorded). Some clones in this sample may be carry-over from other donors' samples.

The J gene is TRBJ2-3, the V gene TRBV20-1; 7 bases align to TRBD1. The CDR3 totals 13 residues. V lost 4 bases and J lost 6; bases outside the gene matches: 7. The V gene's germline CDR1 is DFQATT and CDR2 SNEGSKA (reference sequence). The CDR3 protein is CSATTGFTDTQYF. The CDR3 region has the DNA TGCAGTGCTACGACAGGGTTCACGGATACGCAGTATTTT.

This clonotype has a count of ten or more. The chain carries TRBV7-9 and TRBJ1-5; D ambiguous. CDR1 and CDR2 from the germline V gene are SEHNR and FQNEAQ (reference sequence). V was cut by 1 base and J by 5 bases, with 9 bases left in between. This CDR3 comprises 14 residues. This CDR3 reads CASSLGQADQPQHF. In nucleotides, the CDR3 is TGTGCCAGCAGCTTAGGGCAGGCCGATCAGCCCCAGCATTTT.

This chain connects TRBV29-1 to TRBJ1-2; 7 nucleotides line up with TRBD1. Germline V CDR1 and CDR2: SQVTM, ANQGSEA. This CDR3 has 13 residues. V was clipped by 2 bases and J by 5 bases; unmatched bases: 5. This CDR3 reads CSVERDSQYGYTF. The DNA of the CDR3 is TGCAGCGTTGAACGGGACAGTCAATATGGCTACACCTTC.

This clonotype came up many times. V gene TRBV12-3 or TRBV12-4 combines with J gene TRBJ2-7; 15 nucleotides match TRBD2. This CDR3 comprises 18 residues. V was pared by 3 bases and J by 5 bases, with 11 bases of the junction left unmatched. The CDR3 region is CASSFGLAGGPNLDEQYF. The CDR3 region has the DNA TGTGCCAGCAGTTTTGGACTAGCGGGAGGGCCGAATCTAGACGAGCAGTACTTC.

The chain uses TRBV11-2 and TRBJ1-4, with D perhaps matching TRBD1 (5 bases). The CDR3 has 15 residues. The germline CDR1 and CDR2 sequences are SGHAT and FQNNGV. Trimming pared 1 base from V and 5 bases from J, leaving 11 bases between. CDR3 coding DNA: TGTGCCAGCAGCTTAGTTCCAGGGTCGAATGAAAAACTGTTTTTT. Its translation: CASSLVPGSNEKLFF.

The chain couples TRBV7-9 to TRBJ2-5, with D possibly TRBD2 on 5 matching bases. Looked up from germline, CDR1 is SEHNR and CDR2 is FQNEAQ (reference sequence). V lost 0 bases and J 4 bases, leaving 18 bases between the germline ends. The CDR3 contains 17 residues. The DNA of the CDR3 is TGTGCCAGCAGCTTAGCAGGTCTTCGGGGTCGAGGAGAGACCCAGTACTTC. It translates to CASSLAGLRGRGETQYF.

The V call is TRBV29-1, the J call TRBJ2-5, with 9 bases fitting TRBD1. Germline CDR1 reads SQVTM; CDR2 reads ANQGSEA. With V trimmed by 6 bases and J by 5 bases, 7 bases remained unmatched. The CDR3 runs to 13 residues. The CDR3 bases are TGCAGCGTCAACAGGGGGCGCTTGGAGACCCAGTACTTC. Its translation: CSVNRGRLETQYF.

The V gene is TRBV6-1, the J gene TRBJ1-1; no reliable D call. V was pared by 2 bases and J by 4 bases, with 20 bases between. Looked up from germline, CDR1 is MNHNS and CDR2 is SASEGT. CDR3 length equals 17 residues. CDR3 sequence reads: CASSERSWGGVGTEAFF. In nucleotides, the CDR3 is TGTGCCAGCAGTGAAAGGTCATGGGGTGGAGTGGGCACTGAAGCTTTCTTT.

This clonotype has more than one count but fewer than ten. The V gene is TRBV7-3, the J gene TRBJ2-1; the match to TRBD2 covers 8 bases. Germline V gene lookup returns CDR1 SGHTA and CDR2 FQGTGA. The CDR3 consists of 17 residues. V was pared by 4 bases and J by 10 bases, with 18 bases of the junction left unmatched. CDR3 sequence reads: CASSSSPGGERSEEQFF. The CDR3 region has the DNA TGTGCCAGCAGCTCCTCTCCGGGAGGGGAACGTTCTGAGGAGCAGTTCTTC.

The rearrangement uses TRBV12-3 or TRBV12-4 and TRBJ1-3, with D possibly TRBD1 on 6 matching bases. The length of the CDR3 is 18 residues. Trimming removed 0 bases at V and 0 bases at J, with 15 bases between. The CDR3 spells CASSLALPRTVSGNTIYF. Written as DNA, the CDR3 is TGTGCCAGCAGTTTAGCGCTCCCTCGGACAGTCTCTGGAAACACCATATATTTT.

This clonotype appeared a few times. The chain couples TRBV5-6 to TRBJ1-4; D might be TRBD1 (5 bases). The germline V gene encodes CDR1 SGHDT and CDR2 YYEEEE. This CDR3 is 15 amino acids long. Trimming took off 2 bases at V and 8 bases at J, with 16 bases between the two ends. CDR3 bases: TGTGCCAGCAGCTTAGCCCCAGGGTTGGGCGAAAAACTGTTTTTT. Its protein product is CASSLAPGLGEKLFF.

The chain recombines TRBV7-8 with TRBJ2-1, with 12 positions matching TRBD1. Germline V CDR1 and CDR2: SGHVS, FQNEAQ. V was clipped by 1 base and J by 7 bases; unmatched bases: 8. The CDR3 totals 17 residues. The CDR3 sequence is CASSLVPGTGGRNEQFF. The DNA of the CDR3 is TGTGCCAGCAGCTTAGTACCCGGGACAGGGGGCAGGAATGAGCAGTTCTTC.

This clonotype turned up a few times. CDR3: CASSEQGQGAYEQYF. DNA for the CDR3: TGTGCCAGCAGTGAACAGGGACAGGGGGCGTACGAGCAGTACTTC. The chain links TRBV7-3 to TRBJ2-7, with TRBD1 matching over 12 bases. Germline V lookup: CDR1 SGHTA, CDR2 FQGTGA. With V trimmed by 6 bases and J by 4 bases, 7 bases remained unmatched. This CDR3 spans 15 amino acids.

There are many counts of this clonotype. The gene calls are TRBV20-1 and TRBJ1-6; 7 bases line up with TRBD1. V dropped 6 bases and J dropped 2; count of bases not matched to a gene: 16. The CDR3 length is 18 residues. Germline values: CDR1 DFQATT, CDR2 SNEGSKA (reference sequence). The CDR3 sequence: CSARRRQGGGTYNSPLHF. CDR3 bases: TGCAGTGCAAGGAGGAGGCAGGGGGGCGGGACCTATAATTCACCCCTCCACTTT.

This clonotype was seen ten or more times. The genes are TRBV7-9 and TRBJ1-2; D might be TRBD1 (6 bases). This CDR3 region has 15 residues. V was clipped by 4 bases and J by 2 bases, with 14 bases between them. CDR1 and CDR2 from the germline V gene are SEHNR and FQNEAQ (reference sequence). The CDR3 region is CASSSRWGANYGYTF. Here the CDR3 DNA reads TGTGCCAGCAGCTCCCGATGGGGGGCCAACTATGGCTACACCTTC. The full variable domain, with the rest looked up from reference TRBV7-9 and TRBJ1-2, is DTGVSQNPRHKITKRGQNVTFRCDPISEHNRLYWYRQTLGQGPEFLTYFQNEAQLEKSRLLSDRFSAERPKGSFSTLEIQRTEQGDSAMYLCASSSRWGANYGYTFGSGTRLTVV.

The chain has TRBV29-1 and TRBJ1-1; 7 bases are shared with TRBD1. The germline gives CDR1 SQVTM, CDR2 ANQGSEA. The CDR3 is made up of 12 amino acids. Losses at the gene ends were 5 bases for V and 5 bases for J; bases not matched to a gene: 5. The CDR3 region is CSVTGEVTEAFF. The CDR3 bases are TGCAGCGTTACAGGGGAGGTTACTGAAGCTTTCTTT.

J is TRBJ1-6 and V is TRBV6-1; 10 positions agree with TRBD1. The CDR3 runs to 18 residues. V dropped 6 bases and J dropped 5; count of bases not matched to a gene: 13. The germline V gene has CDR1 MNHNS and CDR2 SASEGT. This CDR3 is CASSYRLGGTGDNSPLHF. In DNA form, the CDR3 reads TGTGCCAGCAGCTACCGCCTGGGGGGGACAGGGGATAATTCACCCCTCCACTTT.

V gene TRBV9 combines with J gene TRBJ1-4, with 8 positions matching TRBD1. From germline, CDR1 is SGDLS and CDR2 YYNGEE. The V segment lost 2 bases and the J segment 7 bases; nucleotides outside the gene matches: 7. The CDR3 has 15 residues. The CDR3 is CASSVSGTGGEKLFF. The CDR3, as DNA: TGTGCCAGCAGCGTGTCCGGGACAGGAGGTGAAAAACTGTTTTTT. Together with reference TRBV9 and TRBJ1-4, the CDR3 gives the full variable domain: DSGVTQTPKHLITATGQRVTLRCSPRSGDLSVYWYQQSLDQGLQFLIQYYNGEERAKGNILERFSAQQFPDLHSELNLSSLELGDSALYFCASSVSGTGGEKLFFGSGTQLSVL.

This clonotype was counted a single time. V usage is TRBV20-1 and J usage is TRBJ1-3; D remains unclear. Trimming left V 3 bases short and J 0 bases short, with 15 bases between. This CDR3 region has 16 residues. Per the germline V gene, CDR1 is DFQATT and CDR2 is SNEGSKA (reference sequence). The CDR3 DNA is TGCAGTGCTAGTTCAGTCAGGCGAGTCTCTGGAAACACCATATATTTT. As protein: CSASSVRRVSGNTIYF.

The V and J genes are TRBV20-1 and TRBJ1-2; D unresolved. This CDR3 comprises 15 residues. With 0 bases removed from V and 0 bases from J, the gap between germline ends came to 11 bases. Germline V gene lookup returns CDR1 DFQATT and CDR2 SNEGSKA (reference sequence). CDR3 region: CSARDPFGANYGYTF. CDR3 nucleotide sequence: TGCAGTGCTAGAGACCCCTTTGGGGCTAACTATGGCTACACCTTC.